The entry that follows covers one TCR beta chain sequence. Its antigen is not identified. Clones were sequenced by immunoSEQ multiplex PCR, and TCRdb holds only the in-frame ones, with some missing. The sample has about 64,000 clones, 95% seen once. The validation cohort, a group of over a hundred subjects, included the donors and was separate from the approximately 650-subject first cohort. The data were taken from a study of cytomegalovirus exposure and HLA in healthy donors. Overall study findings and caveats: Altogether, 150 to 200 TCR beta chains were recorded as cytomegalovirus-associated. Per published reports, the classifier diagnosed cytomegalovirus status with high specificity and sensitivity. Subsequent analysis revealed that first-cohort TCR clusters tended to co-occur in the approximately 120 validation repertoires.

The germline CDR1 and CDR2 sequences are LGHNA and YNFKEQ. The J segment lost 6 bases and the V segment lost 5 bases, leaving 11 bases of the junction unmatched. This CDR3 has 16 residues. The rearrangement links TRBV4-2 to TRBJ2-3; 10 positions match TRBD2. Sequencing was carried out using PBMCs. The sequence came from a woman aged 18-29 years in good health and CMV-seropositive. The CDR3 spells CASSYVSGGASDTQYF. CDR3 bases: TGTGCCAGCAGCTACGTAAGCGGGGGGGCGTCGGATACGCAGTATTTT.